This T cell receptor beta chain was sequenced in a study of blood T cell repertoires in COVID-19. Study-wide context: Whether acute or convalescent, the COVID-19 samples came from the United States, Italy and Spain. T cells, B-cell-depleted T cells, or PBMCs supplied cDNA or gDNA.

Methods used by the authors: It was from reference gene primer amplification that nucleated cell counts were estimated. Clones were read by immunoSEQ multiplex PCR, and TCRdb kept only the in-frame ones, dropping some. Clonal size and the V and J genes are those of that table, whereas D and trimming came from the DNA. The sample records about 200,000 clones, roughly 91% being singletons. The sample taken for sequencing was peripheral blood. This clonotype was sampled from a man aged 35 to 55 with active or convalescent COVID-19.

In nucleotides, the CDR3 is TGTGCCAGCAGTACACCGGGACTAGCGGGGGGGGACCAAGAGACCCAGTACTTC. This sequence encodes CASSTPGLAGGDQETQYF. The chain recombines TRBV28 with TRBJ2-5; 16 nucleotides line up with TRBD2. This CDR3 is built from 18 residues. CDR1 and CDR2 (germline): MDHEN, SYDVKM. The V segment lost 5 bases and the J segment 0 bases; nucleotides outside the gene matches: 6.